Below, one T cell receptor beta chain is given with its context. This sample was included in a study of blood T cell repertoires in COVID-19. About the research overall: Donors in the United States, Italy and Spain gave samples during acute or convalescent COVID-19. Nucleic acid was either cDNA or gDNA, and it came from T cells, B-cell-depleted T cells, or PBMCs.

V lost 0 bases and J 9 bases, leaving 19 bases between the germline ends. Germline-derived CDR1 and CDR2 are SGHRS and YFSETQ. CDR3 length: 15 residues. Data came from immunoSEQ multiplex PCR; TCRdb stores just in-frame clones and leaves some out. The sample has about 42,000 clones; around nine tenths are singletons. This chain connects TRBV5-1 to TRBJ2-7, with TRBD2 as a possible D gene (6 bases). The sequence came from a human donor in a cohort sampled during active COVID-19. The sequenced sample was peripheral blood. DNA of the CDR3: TGCGCCAGCAGCTTGGCTACGGGAGCCGGGCCCGGGCAGTACTTC. It specifies CASSLATGAGPGQYF.